These 8 T cell receptor beta chains share one sample of origin, sequenced in a study of blood T cell repertoires in COVID-19. Repertoires were generated with immunoSEQ multiplex PCR, while TCRdb's copy carries only in-frame clones and drops some. The sample comprises 350,000 or so clones, 92% of which are singletons, and under 20% rests with the top ten. The sequencing input was PBMCs or T cells enriched from blood (not recorded which). These receptors came from a woman aged 25 to 39 who had recovered from COVID-19.

V usage is TRBV4-3 and J usage is TRBJ1-6, with a weak D call TRBD1 (5 bases). V was shortened by 4 bases and J by 8 bases, with 18 bases between the two germline ends. Germline lookup yields CDR1 LGHNA and CDR2 YSLEER. This CDR3 has 16 residues. This chain's CDR3 is CASSLNQGPPDSPLHF. The CDR3 DNA reads as TGCGCCAGCAGCCTGAACCAGGGCCCGCCGGATTCACCCCTCCACTTT.

The chain recombines TRBV7-9 with TRBJ1-2, with D perhaps matching TRBD1 (5 bases). The CDR3 is 14 amino acids. V gave up 6 bases and J gave up 4 bases, with 15 bases separating them. CDR1 is SEHNR and CDR2 is FQNEAQ in the germline V gene (reference sequence). The DNA of the CDR3 is TGTGCCAGCAGGGACAAAACCGTTTTCTATGGCTACACCTTC. As protein: CASRDKTVFYGYTF.

The chain links TRBV7-6 to TRBJ2-1; 13 bases are shared with TRBD2. V lost 3 bases, J lost 7 bases, and 9 bases stayed unmatched. The germline gives CDR1 SGHVS, CDR2 FNYEAQ. This CDR3 is 17 amino acids long. The CDR3 region has the DNA TGTGCCAGCAGCTTCGGGGTAGGACTAGCGGGAGAGAATGAGCAGTTCTTC. Protein: CASSFGVGLAGENEQFF.

This clone appeared once. V is TRBV7-9 and J is TRBJ1-1; D may be TRBD1 (6 bases). The germline gives CDR1 SEHNR, CDR2 FQNEAQ (reference sequence). The V and J ends lost 6 bases and 1 base respectively, with 15 bases between them. The CDR3 extends over 15 amino acids. The CDR3 DNA follows: TGTGCCAGCAGTGTAGTACAGGGCAGGAACACTGAAGCTTTCTTT. Translating it yields CASSVVQGRNTEAFF.

The V gene is TRBV4-3, the J gene TRBJ1-1; no firm D call. V shed 1 base and J shed 0 bases, with 18 bases lying between them. The CDR3 has 18 amino acids. From germline, CDR1 is LGHNA and CDR2 YSLEER. The DNA of the CDR3 is TGCGCCAGCAGCCAAGGCGGGGTGAGAGGTAGGTTGAACACTGAAGCTTTCTTT. The encoded protein is CASSQGGVRGRLNTEAFF.

The V and J genes are TRBV19 and TRBJ2-1; 14 nucleotides match TRBD2. The ends lost 4 bases at V and 0 bases at J; junction bases unmatched: 5. There are 18 residues in the CDR3. Germline CDR1 reads LNHDA; CDR2 reads SQIVND (reference sequence). The CDR3: CASSKGLAGAPSYNEQFF. In DNA, the CDR3 is TGTGCCAGTAGTAAGGGACTAGCGGGAGCGCCCTCCTACAATGAGCAGTTCTTC.

The chain combines TRBV24-1 with TRBJ2-1, with D tentatively TRBD1 (6 bases). The length of the CDR3 is 18 residues. Between the trimmed V and J ends, which lost 2 bases and 1 base, there was a span of 17 bases. CDR1 is KGHDR, CDR2 SFDVKD, per germline. The CDR3 loop is CATSDSLTTGSSYNEQFF. CDR3 DNA sequence: TGTGCCACCAGTGATTCTTTAACGACAGGTAGTTCCTACAATGAGCAGTTCTTC.

The rearrangement joins TRBV5-1 to TRBJ2-1; TRBD2 aligns across 14 bases. CDR3 length equals 18 residues. Germline CDR1 and CDR2: SGHRS and YFSETQ. Unmatched junction bases numbered 12, after V lost 4 bases and J lost 6 bases. CDR3 loop: CASSQIPGTSGSINEQFF. DNA of the CDR3: TGCGCCAGCAGCCAAATCCCCGGGACTAGCGGGAGTATCAATGAGCAGTTCTTC.